A single sample gave rise to the 17 T cell receptor beta chains below, sequenced in a study of blood T cell repertoires in COVID-19. Only in-frame clones appear in the TCRdb table, and some are missing; sequencing was by immunoSEQ multiplex PCR. The sample lists 13,000 to 15,000 clones; 70% to 90% were seen once. The sequenced sample consisted of peripheral blood. These receptors all come from a woman aged 70-85 years in a cohort sampled during active or convalescent COVID-19.

This clone was observed a handful of times. CDR3 DNA sequence: TGTGCCAGCAGTGAGGGACAGCAAGTCTACGAGCAGTACTTC. Translated: CASSEGQQVYEQYF. The rearrangement links TRBV2 to TRBJ2-7; TRBD1 matches at 7 bases. V shed 3 bases, J shed 3 bases, and the junction held 5 bases outside the gene matches. This CDR3 has 14 residues. Germline V lookup: CDR1 SNHLY, CDR2 FYNNEI. Complete variable domain (other parts from reference TRBV2 and TRBJ2-7): EPEVTQTPSHQVTQMGQEVILRCVPISNHLYFYWYRQILGQKVEFLVSFYNNEISEKSEIFDDQFSVERPDGSNFTLKIRSTKLEDSAMYFCASSEGQQVYEQYFGPGTRLTVT.

The V call is TRBV28, the J call TRBJ1-4; D is perhaps TRBD1 (6 bases). The germline V gene has CDR1 MDHEN and CDR2 SYDVKM. V dropped 8 bases and J dropped 2 bases, with 15 bases sitting between them. The CDR3 extends over 15 amino acids. The CDR3 DNA follows: TGTGCCAGCGGGGCGGGGGGCACCACTAATGAAAAACTGTTTTTT. Its translation is CASGAGGTTNEKLFF.

V is TRBV29-1 and J is TRBJ1-2; TRBD1 matches at 7 bases. Germline V lookup: CDR1 SQVTM, CDR2 ANQGSEA. The trim removed 1 base at V and 6 bases at J, leaving 5 bases unmatched. The CDR3 is made up of 13 amino acids. The CDR3 protein is CSVEARQGHGYTF. CDR3 coding DNA: TGCAGCGTTGAAGCTCGACAGGGCCATGGCTACACCTTC.

This clone has just one count. This chain connects TRBV9 to TRBJ1-3; D remains ambiguous. Germline V gene lookup returns CDR1 SGDLS and CDR2 YYNGEE. CDR3 size: 14 residues. V gave up 0 bases and J gave up 1 base, with 5 bases separating them. The CDR3 reads CASSVALSGNTIYF. The CDR3 DNA follows: TGTGCCAGCAGCGTAGCCCTTTCTGGAAACACCATATATTTT.

V gene TRBV28 combines with J gene TRBJ1-5; 10 bases are shared with TRBD1. Germline V lookup: CDR1 MDHEN, CDR2 SYDVKM. The V and J ends lost 4 bases and 4 bases, in that order; junction bases with no gene match: 1. CDR3 length: 14 amino acids. The CDR3 sequence is CASSWTGGNQPQHF. DNA for the CDR3: TGTGCCAGCAGTTGGACAGGGGGAAATCAGCCCCAGCATTTT.

The chain links TRBV12-3 or TRBV12-4 to TRBJ2-7; no clear D gene. This CDR3 is 12 amino acids long. Trimming cost V 3 bases and J 7 bases, with 10 bases left between them. In DNA form, the CDR3 reads TGTGCCAGCAGTTTGACCTGGGCGGAGCAGTACTTC. Protein sequence: CASSLTWAEQYF.

Concerning this clone: Other DNA variants within this sample encode the same CDR3. The J gene is TRBJ2-3, the V gene TRBV7-2, with D hard to call. Trimming took 5 bases from V and 6 from J, leaving 6 bases between them. The germline V gene has CDR1 SGHTA and CDR2 FQGNSA. CDR3 length equals 11 residues. The CDR3 DNA reads as TGTGCCAGCAGCCTTCCCGATACGCAGTATTTT. Protein: CASSLPDTQYF. The full variable domain, its missing parts supplied by reference TRBV7-2 and TRBJ2-3, is GAGVSQSPSNKVTEKGKDVELRCDPISGHTALYWYRQSLGQGLEFLIYFQGNSAPDKSGLPSDRFSAERTGGSVSTLTIQRTQQEDSAVYLCASSLPDTQYFGPGTRLTVL.

The V and J genes are TRBV2 and TRBJ1-5, with D possibly being TRBD1 (5 bases). The CDR3 consists of 13 residues. Deletions cut 6 bases from V and 9 bases from J, with 15 bases between. Germline V lookup: CDR1 SNHLY, CDR2 FYNNEI. The chain's CDR3 is CASSGGDSRPQHF. The CDR3 bases are TGTGCCAGCAGCGGGGGGGACTCCCGGCCCCAGCATTTT.

This clone was observed once. CDR3 coding DNA: TGTGCCAGCAGCTGGACAGGGGGGAGCACTGAAGCTTTCTTT. It specifies CASSWTGGSTEAFF. V usage is TRBV7-2 and J usage is TRBJ1-1; TRBD1 agrees at 10 bases. This CDR3 has 14 residues. From germline, CDR1 is SGHTA and CDR2 FQGNSA. J gave up 4 bases and V 4 bases, and 3 bases lay outside the gene matches.

This clone turned up a few times. The chain carries TRBV5-1 and TRBJ1-1; no clear D gene. CDR1 and CDR2 from the germline V gene are SGHRS and YFSETQ. Trimming left V 4 bases short and J 1 base short, with 11 bases between. This CDR3 is 14 amino acids long. Here the CDR3 reads CASSTGEANTEAFF. Written as DNA, the CDR3 is TGCGCCAGCAGCACCGGGGAGGCGAACACTGAAGCTTTCTTT.

The chain recombines TRBV10-3 with TRBJ1-2; 8 nucleotides line up with TRBD1. The CDR3 has 13 residues. The V segment lost 11 bases and the J segment 3 bases; nucleotides outside the gene matches: 8. Germline loops: CDR1 ENHRY, CDR2 SYGVKD. CDR3 protein: CAHAEQGDYGYTF. In nucleotides, the CDR3 is TGTGCCCACGCAGAACAGGGGGACTATGGCTACACCTTC.

The V call is TRBV6-7, the J call TRBJ2-4, with a weak D call TRBD2 (6 bases). TRBV6-7 is an ORF, and what it does is uncertain. V was clipped by 8 bases and J by 2 bases, with 16 bases between them. The CDR3 covers 15 residues. In nucleotides, the CDR3 is TGTGCCAGCGATAGGGGCGCGGGGACCAAAAACATTCAGTACTTC. Its protein is CASDRGAGTKNIQYF.

The chain employs TRBV28 and TRBJ2-7; D is possibly TRBD1 (7 bases). This CDR3 spans 15 amino acids. Germline CDR1 MDHEN, CDR2 SYDVKM. Trimming removed 3 bases at V and 2 bases at J, with 14 bases between. CDR3 residues: CASSFGGQGAYEQYF. CDR3 in DNA: TGTGCCAGCAGTTTTGGAGGGCAGGGGGCCTACGAGCAGTACTTC.

V and J are TRBV7-9 and TRBJ2-7; 8 nucleotides agree with TRBD1. Trimming cost V 5 bases and J 4 bases; bases outside gene matches: 10. The CDR3 loop spans 15 amino acids. CDR1 and CDR2 (germline): SEHNR, FQNEAQ (reference sequence). The CDR3 loop reads CASSPWTGTGYEQYF. DNA of the CDR3: TGTGCCAGCAGCCCATGGACAGGGACGGGGTACGAGCAGTACTTC.

The V gene is TRBV7-9, the J gene TRBJ1-5, with D tentatively TRBD1 (6 bases). Trimming shortened V by 2 bases and J by 2 bases, and 10 bases separated the two germline ends. This CDR3 has 15 amino acids. The germline CDR1 and CDR2 sequences are SEHNR and FQNEAQ (reference sequence). The CDR3 coding sequence is TGTGCCAGCAGCTTATCAGGGGACGGCAATCAGCCCCAGCATTTT. Its translation is CASSLSGDGNQPQHF.

The chain couples TRBV18 to TRBJ2-1, with 10 bases fitting TRBD1. CDR3 length: 14 amino acids. Germline V gives CDR1 KGHSH, CDR2 LQKENI. V shed 5 bases and J 8 bases; nucleotides not matched to a gene: 6. The CDR3 protein is CASSNRQGADEQFF. The CDR3, as DNA: TGTGCCAGCTCAAACCGACAGGGGGCTGATGAGCAGTTCTTC. The full variable domain, rest sourced from reference TRBV18 and TRBJ2-1, is NAGVMQNPRHLVRRRGQEARLRCSPMKGHSHVYWYRQLPEEGLKFMVYLQKENIIDESGMPKERFSAEFPKEGPSILRIQQVVRGDSAAYFCASSNRQGADEQFFGPGTRLTVL.

The chain combines TRBV7-8 with TRBJ1-1; TRBD1 matches at 10 bases. This CDR3 is built from 16 residues. CDR1 and CDR2 (germline): SGHVS, FQNEAQ. J gave up 6 bases and V 5 bases, and 12 bases lay outside the gene matches. This CDR3 reads CASSPRQGARFAEAFF. DNA of the CDR3: TGTGCCAGCAGCCCCAGACAGGGGGCTCGGTTCGCTGAAGCTTTCTTT.